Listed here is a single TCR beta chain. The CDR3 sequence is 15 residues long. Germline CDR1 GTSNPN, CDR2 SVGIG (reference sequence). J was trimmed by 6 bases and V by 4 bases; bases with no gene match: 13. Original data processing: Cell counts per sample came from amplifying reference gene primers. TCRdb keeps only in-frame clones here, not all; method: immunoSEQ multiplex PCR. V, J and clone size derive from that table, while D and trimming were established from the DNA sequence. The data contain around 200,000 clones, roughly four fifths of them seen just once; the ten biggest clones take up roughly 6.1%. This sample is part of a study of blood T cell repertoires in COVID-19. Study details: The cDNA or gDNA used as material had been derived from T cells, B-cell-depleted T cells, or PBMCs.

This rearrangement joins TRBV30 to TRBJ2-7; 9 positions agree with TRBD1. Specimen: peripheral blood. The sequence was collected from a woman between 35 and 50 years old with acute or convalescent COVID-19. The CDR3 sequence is CAWNRGVGTGSEQYF. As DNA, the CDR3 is TGTGCCTGGAACCGGGGGGTGGGGACAGGGTCCGAGCAGTACTTC.